A selection of T cell receptor beta chains follows, all from one sample in a study of cytomegalovirus exposure and HLA in healthy donors. Assay used: immunoSEQ multiplex PCR; TCRdb lists only in-frame clones, some missing. The table shows 100,000 or so clones, with over 60% occurring only once. Sequencing was carried out using PBMCs. The receptors derive from a man aged 35 to 55 in good health and CMV-seropositive. Both conserved end residues are part of each CDR3. The D gene is left open where the match is weak. Clone size appears in some rows only: once, few, many, or a class for an expanded clone.

d_call: NA
v_call: TRBV11-3
j_call: TRBJ2-3
clone_size: NA
cdr3_nt: TGTGCCAGCAGCGTGGGGCGGGGAACAGATACGCAGTATTTT
cdr3_aa: CASSVGRGTDTQYF

d_call: TRBD2
v_call: TRBV29-1
j_call: TRBJ2-5
clone_size: NA
cdr3_nt: TGCAGCGTTGCCCGCCGACTAGCGGGGGGGCGGGAGACCCAGTACTTC
cdr3_aa: CSVARRLAGGRETQYF

d_call: NA
v_call: TRBV19
j_call: TRBJ2-5
clone_size: NA
cdr3_nt: TGTGCCACCGGACCTGCGGGTTCGGAGACCCAGTACTTC
cdr3_aa: CATGPAGSETQYF

d_call: TRBD1
v_call: TRBV5-5
j_call: TRBJ2-7
clone_size: NA
cdr3_nt: TGTGCCAGCAGCCGCGGGCAAGGGACAGCAGCATACGAGCAGTACTTC
cdr3_aa: CASSRGQGTAAYEQYF

d_call: NA
v_call: TRBV6-5
j_call: TRBJ2-7
clone_size: few
cdr3_nt: TGTGCCAGCGGACTAAGTATGGGGGGTCCCTACGAGCAGTACTTC
cdr3_aa: CASGLSMGGPYEQYF

d_call: TRBD1
v_call: TRBV10-3
j_call: TRBJ2-5
clone_size: once
cdr3_nt: TGTGCCATCAGCGGACAGGGGGGAGAGACCCAGTACTTC
cdr3_aa: CAISGQGGETQYF

d_call: TRBD1
v_call: TRBV7-2
j_call: TRBJ2-7
clone_size: few
cdr3_nt: TGTGCCAGCAGCCTCCGGGACAGCACACACTACGAGCAGTACTTC
cdr3_aa: CASSLRDSTHYEQYF

d_call: NA
v_call: TRBV28
j_call: TRBJ1-2
clone_size: few
cdr3_nt: TGTGCCAGCAGTTCAGCGACAGACACCTGGGGCTACACCTTC
cdr3_aa: CASSSATDTWGYTF

d_call: NA
v_call: TRBV21-1
j_call: TRBJ2-6
clone_size: NA
cdr3_nt: TGTGCCAGCAGCAAAGGTAGAGAGACAGAATGGTCTGGGGCCAACGTCCTGACTTTC
cdr3_aa: CASSKGRETEWSGANVLTF

d_call: NA
v_call: TRBV11-2
j_call: TRBJ2-7
clone_size: NA
cdr3_nt: TGTGCCAGCTCATTTCAGATGGGTCAGGGTAGGTACGAGCAGTACTTC
cdr3_aa: CASSFQMGQGRYEQYF

d_call: TRBD2
v_call: TRBV7-6
j_call: TRBJ2-7
clone_size: NA
cdr3_nt: TGTGCCAGCAGCTTAACTAGCGGGGCAAGCTCCTACGAGCAGTACTTC
cdr3_aa: CASSLTSGASSYEQYF

d_call: TRBD1
v_call: TRBV2
j_call: TRBJ2-7
clone_size: once
cdr3_nt: TGTGCCGGACTCCGGGACAGGCTTACCTACGAGCAGTACTTC
cdr3_aa: CAGLRDRLTYEQYF

d_call: TRBD2
v_call: TRBV9
j_call: TRBJ2-2
clone_size: few
cdr3_nt: TGTGCCAGCAGCGCCCTCCCTTCTAGCGGGGGTAACACCGGGGAGCTGTTTTTT
cdr3_aa: CASSALPSSGGNTGELFF

d_call: NA
v_call: TRBV28
j_call: TRBJ1-5
clone_size: NA
cdr3_nt: TGTGCCAGCAGTTCCTCCTCACCCAGTTCGAGGGCCCAGCATTTT
cdr3_aa: CASSSSSPSSRAQHF

d_call: NA
v_call: TRBV5-1
j_call: TRBJ2-5
clone_size: few
cdr3_nt: TGCGCCAGCAGCCGAACAAGCCCTACTAGCTCCGTCGGGGAGACCCAGTACTTC
cdr3_aa: CASSRTSPTSSVGETQYF

d_call: TRBD2
v_call: TRBV4-3
j_call: TRBJ2-1
clone_size: NA
cdr3_nt: TGCGCCAGCAGCCCTAGCGGGGGGGCCGGCAATGAGCAGTTCTTC
cdr3_aa: CASSPSGGAGNEQFF

d_call: NA
v_call: TRBV15
j_call: TRBJ2-7
clone_size: NA
cdr3_nt: TGTGCCACCAGCAGAGAGGGGAGGTACTCCTACGAGCAGTACTTC
cdr3_aa: CATSREGRYSYEQYF

d_call: NA
v_call: TRBV19
j_call: TRBJ1-4
clone_size: NA
cdr3_nt: TGTGCCAGTAGTATTTCGACAGGTGTCTTGGAAAAACTGTTTTTT
cdr3_aa: CASSISTGVLEKLFF

d_call: NA
v_call: TRBV7-8
j_call: TRBJ1-2
clone_size: NA
cdr3_nt: TGTGCCAGCAGCTCCGAGGCGCAGGGGAGCTACACCTTC
cdr3_aa: CASSSEAQGSYTF

d_call: NA
v_call: TRBV5-8
j_call: TRBJ1-1
clone_size: NA
cdr3_nt: TGTGCCAGCAGCTTCAGGAAGAACACTGAAGCTTTCTTT
cdr3_aa: CASSFRKNTEAFF

d_call: TRBD2
v_call: TRBV4-2
j_call: TRBJ2-1
clone_size: NA
cdr3_nt: TGTGCCAGCAGCCAAGATCGTACTAGCGGGCAAGGGTTCTTC
cdr3_aa: CASSQDRTSGQGFF

d_call: TRBD1
v_call: TRBV9
j_call: TRBJ1-1
clone_size: NA
cdr3_nt: TGTGCCAGCAGCGTAGGACAGGGTCTGCTTGAAGCTTTCTTT
cdr3_aa: CASSVGQGLLEAFF

d_call: TRBD1
v_call: TRBV27
j_call: TRBJ2-1
clone_size: NA
cdr3_nt: TGTGCCAGCAGTTCCCCCGGGACAGGGGGACACAATGAGCAGTTCTTC
cdr3_aa: CASSSPGTGGHNEQFF

d_call: NA
v_call: TRBV6-1
j_call: TRBJ1-1
clone_size: NA
cdr3_nt: TGTGCCAGCAGTGAAGCGCGGGGGGGCCATTCCTTT
cdr3_aa: CASSEARGGHSF

d_call: NA
v_call: TRBV6-6
j_call: TRBJ1-1
clone_size: NA
cdr3_nt: TGTGCCAGCAGCAACGGACAAGCTAACGAAGCTTTCTTT
cdr3_aa: CASSNGQANEAFF

d_call: TRBD2
v_call: TRBV5-1
j_call: TRBJ2-3
clone_size: NA
cdr3_nt: TGCGCCAGCAGCCCGGCTCCGGGACTAGCACAAAGAGAAAGCACAGATACGCAGTATTTT
cdr3_aa: CASSPAPGLAQRESTDTQYF

d_call: TRBD1
v_call: TRBV5-5
j_call: TRBJ1-6
clone_size: NA
cdr3_nt: TGTGCCAGCAGCTTGAGGACCGGGACAGGGGAGTCACCCCTCCACTTT
cdr3_aa: CASSLRTGTGESPLHF

d_call: NA
v_call: TRBV7-9
j_call: TRBJ1-2
clone_size: NA
cdr3_nt: TGTGCCAGCAGCTTATCCTTCTCCGGGGGGAGTTATGGCTACACCTTC
cdr3_aa: CASSLSFSGGSYGYTF

d_call: NA
v_call: TRBV10-2
j_call: TRBJ2-5
clone_size: NA
cdr3_nt: TGCGCCATAAGCGCCCAAGAGACCCAGTACTTC
cdr3_aa: CAISAQETQYF

d_call: NA
v_call: TRBV15
j_call: TRBJ2-7
clone_size: NA
cdr3_nt: TGTGCCACCAGCAGAGAGCAGGGGTCCTACGAGCAGTACTTC
cdr3_aa: CATSREQGSYEQYF

d_call: NA
v_call: TRBV7-2
j_call: TRBJ1-4
clone_size: NA
cdr3_nt: TGTGCCAGCAGCTTAGTACAGGATGAAAAACTGTTTTTT
cdr3_aa: CASSLVQDEKLFF

d_call: TRBD1
v_call: TRBV2
j_call: TRBJ2-2
clone_size: NA
cdr3_nt: TGTGCCAGCAGATTGACAGGGACGAACACCGGGGAGCTGTTTTTT
cdr3_aa: CASRLTGTNTGELFF

d_call: TRBD2
v_call: TRBV7-9
j_call: TRBJ2-3
clone_size: once
cdr3_nt: TGTGCCAGCAGCCCTCCGCGGGGTAGCGGGGAGTGGAGAGATACGCAGTATTTT
cdr3_aa: CASSPPRGSGEWRDTQYF

d_call: NA
v_call: TRBV7-2
j_call: TRBJ1-5
clone_size: NA
cdr3_nt: TGTGCCAGCAGCCAACAAAGCAATCAGCCCCAGCATTTT
cdr3_aa: CASSQQSNQPQHF

d_call: TRBD2
v_call: TRBV7-3
j_call: TRBJ2-2
clone_size: NA
cdr3_nt: TGTGCCAGCAGCTGGGGACTAGCGGGCGCCGGGGAGCTGTTTTTT
cdr3_aa: CASSWGLAGAGELFF

d_call: NA
v_call: TRBV7-3
j_call: TRBJ1-6
clone_size: NA
cdr3_nt: TGTGCCAGCAGCTCCTCCCTAAATTCACCCCTCCACTTT
cdr3_aa: CASSSSLNSPLHF

d_call: TRBD2
v_call: TRBV6-5
j_call: TRBJ2-7
clone_size: NA
cdr3_nt: TGTGCCAGCAGTTACTCTAGCGGGGGGGCCGGCGAGCAGTACTTC
cdr3_aa: CASSYSSGGAGEQYF

d_call: NA
v_call: TRBV5-4
j_call: TRBJ2-3
clone_size: NA
cdr3_nt: TGTGCCAGCAGCCGAGGACTGTCAGGCACAGATACGCAGTATTTT
cdr3_aa: CASSRGLSGTDTQYF

d_call: NA
v_call: TRBV6-6
j_call: TRBJ1-4
clone_size: few
cdr3_nt: TGTGCCAGCAGTTACTGGGAGGGAGGGAATGAAAAACTGTTTTTT
cdr3_aa: CASSYWEGGNEKLFF

d_call: TRBD1
v_call: TRBV15
j_call: TRBJ1-2
clone_size: NA
cdr3_nt: TGTGCCACCAGTAGGACAGGGATCTATGGCTACACCTTC
cdr3_aa: CATSRTGIYGYTF

d_call: NA
v_call: TRBV6-6
j_call: TRBJ2-7
clone_size: NA
cdr3_nt: TGTGCCAGCAGTTATAGGCCTCCAGGCTACGAGCAGTACTTC
cdr3_aa: CASSYRPPGYEQYF

d_call: TRBD2
v_call: TRBV5-1
j_call: TRBJ2-3
clone_size: NA
cdr3_nt: TGCGCCAGCAGCTTGGGCGGGGGGGCTCTTAAAAGCACAGATACGCAGTATTTT
cdr3_aa: CASSLGGGALKSTDTQYF

d_call: NA
v_call: TRBV4-3
j_call: TRBJ2-3
clone_size: NA
cdr3_nt: TGCGCCAGCAGCCAAGTCCTGGGGGCAACAGATACGCAGTATTTT
cdr3_aa: CASSQVLGATDTQYF

d_call: NA
v_call: TRBV7-2
j_call: TRBJ2-5
clone_size: NA
cdr3_nt: TGTGCCAGCAGCTTAGCGGGGGCGGTGGGTGAGACCCAGTACTTC
cdr3_aa: CASSLAGAVGETQYF

d_call: NA
v_call: TRBV6-5
j_call: TRBJ1-6
clone_size: NA
cdr3_nt: TGTGCCAGCGTCTACAGTAACCATTCACCCCTCCACTTT
cdr3_aa: CASVYSNHSPLHF

d_call: TRBD2
v_call: TRBV5-1
j_call: TRBJ2-1
clone_size: NA
cdr3_nt: TGCGCCAGCAGCCTAGGACTAGCGGGGGTCCTATACAATGAGCAGTTCTTC
cdr3_aa: CASSLGLAGVLYNEQFF

d_call: NA
v_call: TRBV19
j_call: TRBJ2-7
clone_size: NA
cdr3_nt: TGTGCCAGTACCGAGGGCTACGAGCAGTACTTC
cdr3_aa: CASTEGYEQYF

d_call: TRBD2
v_call: TRBV15
j_call: TRBJ2-7
clone_size: NA
cdr3_nt: TGTGCCACCAGCTTGCGGGGGGTCTCCTACGAGCAGTACTTC
cdr3_aa: CATSLRGVSYEQYF

d_call: TRBD1
v_call: TRBV9
j_call: TRBJ2-7
clone_size: NA
cdr3_nt: TGTGCCAGCAGCACCTCCGGGACAGGTCTTTACTTC
cdr3_aa: CASSTSGTGLYF

d_call: TRBD1
v_call: TRBV5-1
j_call: TRBJ2-2
clone_size: NA
cdr3_nt: TGCGCCAGCAGCATCCGCGGGACAGGGGGCACCGGGGAGCTGTTTTTT
cdr3_aa: CASSIRGTGGTGELFF

d_call: TRBD1
v_call: TRBV18
j_call: TRBJ2-4
clone_size: NA
cdr3_nt: TGTGCCAGCTCACCCGACAGGGGGACCAAAAACATTCAGTACTTC
cdr3_aa: CASSPDRGTKNIQYF

d_call: TRBD2
v_call: TRBV5-4
j_call: TRBJ2-3
clone_size: NA
cdr3_nt: TGTGCCAGCAGCTTAGGTCTAGCGGGGGGAGAGGGTACGCAGTATTTT
cdr3_aa: CASSLGLAGGEGTQYF

d_call: NA
v_call: TRBV5-1
j_call: TRBJ1-2
clone_size: NA
cdr3_nt: TGCGCCAGCAGGGTAGGGGGACCGGGTGGCTACACCTTC
cdr3_aa: CASRVGGPGGYTF